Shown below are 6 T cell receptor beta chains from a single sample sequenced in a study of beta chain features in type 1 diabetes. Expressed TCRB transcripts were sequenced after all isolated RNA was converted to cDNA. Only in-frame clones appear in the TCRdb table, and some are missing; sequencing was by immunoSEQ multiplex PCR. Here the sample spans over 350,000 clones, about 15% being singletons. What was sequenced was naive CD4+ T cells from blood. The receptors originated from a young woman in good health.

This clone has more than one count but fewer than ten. In DNA, the CDR3 is TGTGCCAGCAGCTTAAGGGAGGCCGGGGAGCTGTTTTTT. This sequence encodes CASSLREAGELFF. The chain has TRBV11-1 and TRBJ2-2, with D possibly being TRBD2 (6 bases). There are 13 residues in the CDR3. Germline lookup yields CDR1 SGHAT and CDR2 FQDESV (reference sequence). With 2 bases removed from V and 6 bases from J, the gap between germline ends came to 7 bases.

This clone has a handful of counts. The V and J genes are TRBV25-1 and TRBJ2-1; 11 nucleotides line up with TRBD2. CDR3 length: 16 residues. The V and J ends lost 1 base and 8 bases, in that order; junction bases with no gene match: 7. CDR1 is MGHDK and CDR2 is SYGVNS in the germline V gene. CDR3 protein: CASSEWLAGGRDEQFF. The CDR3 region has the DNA TGTGCCAGCAGTGAATGGCTAGCGGGAGGAAGGGATGAGCAGTTCTTC.

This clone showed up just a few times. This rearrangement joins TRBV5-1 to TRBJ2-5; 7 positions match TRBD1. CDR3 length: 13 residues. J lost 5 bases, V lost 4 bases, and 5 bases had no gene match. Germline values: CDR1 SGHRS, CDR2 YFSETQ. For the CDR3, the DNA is TGCGCCAGCAGCGTCAGGGGGTTTGAGACCCAGTACTTC. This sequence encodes CASSVRGFETQYF.

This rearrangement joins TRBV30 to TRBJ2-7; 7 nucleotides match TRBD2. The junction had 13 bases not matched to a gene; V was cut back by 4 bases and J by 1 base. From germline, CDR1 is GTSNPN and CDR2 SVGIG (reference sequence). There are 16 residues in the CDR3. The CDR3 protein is CAWTLPLGGISYEQYF. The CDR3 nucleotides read TGTGCCTGGACGTTGCCGTTGGGAGGGATTTCCTACGAGCAGTACTTC.

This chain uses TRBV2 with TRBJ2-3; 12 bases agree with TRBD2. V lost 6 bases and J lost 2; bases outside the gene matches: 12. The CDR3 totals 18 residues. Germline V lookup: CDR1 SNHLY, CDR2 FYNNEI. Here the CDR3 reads CASRRLDGLAGPTDTQYF. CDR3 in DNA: TGTGCCAGCAGACGATTGGATGGACTAGCGGGGCCCACAGATACGCAGTATTTT. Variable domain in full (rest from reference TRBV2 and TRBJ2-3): EPEVTQTPSHQVTQMGQEVILRCVPISNHLYFYWYRQILGQKVEFLVSFYNNEISEKSEIFDDQFSVERPDGSNFTLKIRSTKLEDSAMYFCASRRLDGLAGPTDTQYFGPGTRLTVL.

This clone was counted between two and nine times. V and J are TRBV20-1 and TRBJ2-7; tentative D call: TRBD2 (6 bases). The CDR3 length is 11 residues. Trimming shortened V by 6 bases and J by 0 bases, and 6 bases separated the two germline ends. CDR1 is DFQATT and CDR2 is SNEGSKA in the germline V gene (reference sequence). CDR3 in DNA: TGCAGTGCGGACTACTCCTACGAGCAGTACTTC. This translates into CSADYSYEQYF.